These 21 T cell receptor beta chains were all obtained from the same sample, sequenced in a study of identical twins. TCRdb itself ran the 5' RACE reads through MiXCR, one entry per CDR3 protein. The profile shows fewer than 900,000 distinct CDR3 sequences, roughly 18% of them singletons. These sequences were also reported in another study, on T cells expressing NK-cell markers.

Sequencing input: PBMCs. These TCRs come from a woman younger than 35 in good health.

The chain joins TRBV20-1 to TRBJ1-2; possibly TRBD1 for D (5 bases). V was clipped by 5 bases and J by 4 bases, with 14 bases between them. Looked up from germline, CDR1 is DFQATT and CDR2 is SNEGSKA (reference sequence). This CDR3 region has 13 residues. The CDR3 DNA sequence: TGCAGTGCTCGAAGGGACGTCGGCTATGGCTACACCTTC. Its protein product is CSARRDVGYGYTF.

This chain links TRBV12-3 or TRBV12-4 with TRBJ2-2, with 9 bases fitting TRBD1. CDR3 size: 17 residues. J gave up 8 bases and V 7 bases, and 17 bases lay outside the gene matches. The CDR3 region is CASIIPTGTGMAGELFF. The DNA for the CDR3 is TGTGCCAGCATAATACCGACCGGGACAGGGATGGCGGGGGAGCTGTTTTTT.

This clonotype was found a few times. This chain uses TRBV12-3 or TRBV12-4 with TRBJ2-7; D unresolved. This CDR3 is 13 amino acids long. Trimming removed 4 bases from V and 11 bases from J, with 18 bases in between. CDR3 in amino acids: CASSSGLYAPKYF. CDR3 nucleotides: TGTGCCAGCAGTTCCGGGCTCTACGCCCCCAAGTACTTC.

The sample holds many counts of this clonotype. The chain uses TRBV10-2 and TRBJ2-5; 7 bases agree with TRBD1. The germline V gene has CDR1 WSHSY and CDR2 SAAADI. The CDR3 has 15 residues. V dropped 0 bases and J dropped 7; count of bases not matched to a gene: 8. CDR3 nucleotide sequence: TGCGCCAGCAGTGAGTCGACAGGGAGTTTGGGGACCCAGTACTTC. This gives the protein CASSESTGSLGTQYF.

The CDR3 nucleotides read TGTGCCACCAGTGACCCGGGACAGGGGTACAATGAGCAGTTCTTC. Translation: CATSDPGQGYNEQFF. The rearrangement joins TRBV24-1 to TRBJ2-1, with TRBD1 matching over 10 bases. Per germline, CDR1 KGHDR and CDR2 SFDVKD. The CDR3 extends over 15 amino acids. With V trimmed by 4 bases and J by 4 bases, 3 bases remained unmatched.

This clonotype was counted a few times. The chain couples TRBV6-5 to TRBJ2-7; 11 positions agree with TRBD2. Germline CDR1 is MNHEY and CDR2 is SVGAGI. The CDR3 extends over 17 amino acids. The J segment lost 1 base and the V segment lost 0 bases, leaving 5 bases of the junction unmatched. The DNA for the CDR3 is TGTGCCAGCAGTTACTCCCTAGCGGGAGGTGTGTCCTACGAGCAGTACTTC. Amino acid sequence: CASSYSLAGGVSYEQYF.

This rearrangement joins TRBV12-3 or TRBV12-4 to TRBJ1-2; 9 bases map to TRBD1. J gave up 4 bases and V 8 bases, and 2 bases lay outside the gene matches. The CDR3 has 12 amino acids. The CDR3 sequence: CASGDRVYGYTF. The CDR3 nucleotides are TGTGCCAGCGGGGACAGGGTCTATGGCTACACCTTC.

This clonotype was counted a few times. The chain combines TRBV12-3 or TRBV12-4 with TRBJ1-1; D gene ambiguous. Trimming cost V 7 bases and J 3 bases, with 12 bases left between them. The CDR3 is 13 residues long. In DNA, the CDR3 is TGTGCCAGCACCTTAACAGATTACACTGAAGCTTTCTTT. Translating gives CASTLTDYTEAFF.

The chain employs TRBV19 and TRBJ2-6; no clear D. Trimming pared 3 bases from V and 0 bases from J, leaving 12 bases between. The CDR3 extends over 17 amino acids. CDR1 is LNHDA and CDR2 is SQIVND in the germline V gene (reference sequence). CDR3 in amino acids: CASSIGLLSSGANVLTF. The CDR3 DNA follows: TGTGCCAGTAGTATTGGCCTATTAAGCTCTGGGGCCAACGTCCTGACTTTC.

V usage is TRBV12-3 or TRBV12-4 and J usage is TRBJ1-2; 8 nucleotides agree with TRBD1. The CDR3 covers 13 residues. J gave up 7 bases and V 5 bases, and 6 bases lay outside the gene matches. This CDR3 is CASSHMDRAGYTF. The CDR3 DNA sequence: TGTGCCAGCAGTCATATGGACAGGGCTGGCTACACCTTC.

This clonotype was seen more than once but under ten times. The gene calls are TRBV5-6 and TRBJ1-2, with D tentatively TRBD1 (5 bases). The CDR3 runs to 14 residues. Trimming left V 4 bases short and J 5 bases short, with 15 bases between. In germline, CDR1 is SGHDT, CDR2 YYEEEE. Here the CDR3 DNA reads TGTGCCAGCAGCCTCGGGGCGAACCTTTATGGCTACACCTTC. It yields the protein CASSLGANLYGYTF.

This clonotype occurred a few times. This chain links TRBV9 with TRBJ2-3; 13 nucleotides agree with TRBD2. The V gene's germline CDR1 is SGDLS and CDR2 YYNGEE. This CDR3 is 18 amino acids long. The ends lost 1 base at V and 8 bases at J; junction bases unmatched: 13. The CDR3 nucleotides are TGTGCCAGCAGCGTAACTAGCGGGGGGGCCGGTCCCTCGGGTACGCAGTATTTT. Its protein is CASSVTSGGAGPSGTQYF.

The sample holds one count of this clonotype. The chain's CDR3 is CASSYYGTGELFF. In DNA form, the CDR3 reads TGTGCCAGCAGTTACTACGGTACCGGGGAGCTGTTTTTT. The genes are TRBV6-5 and TRBJ2-2; no clear D. The germline gives CDR1 MNHEY, CDR2 SVGAGI. V was pared by 1 base and J by 5 bases, with 5 bases between. CDR3 length equals 13 residues.

This CDR3 is CASGGGRQYF. DNA of the CDR3: TGTGCCAGCGGGGGAGGAAGGCAGTACTTC. The rearrangement uses TRBV6-2 or TRBV6-3 and TRBJ2-7, with D possibly matching TRBD2 (6 bases). The length of the CDR3 is 10 residues. V lost 8 bases, J lost 9 bases, and 11 bases lay in between. CDR1 and CDR2 from the germline V gene are MNHEY and SVGEGT.

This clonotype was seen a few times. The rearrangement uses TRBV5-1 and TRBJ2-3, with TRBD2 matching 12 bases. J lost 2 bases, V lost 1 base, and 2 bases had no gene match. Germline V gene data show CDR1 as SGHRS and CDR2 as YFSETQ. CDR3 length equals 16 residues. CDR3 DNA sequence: TGCGCCAGCAGCTTGACTAGCGGGAGGTACACAGATACGCAGTATTTT. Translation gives CASSLTSGRYTDTQYF.

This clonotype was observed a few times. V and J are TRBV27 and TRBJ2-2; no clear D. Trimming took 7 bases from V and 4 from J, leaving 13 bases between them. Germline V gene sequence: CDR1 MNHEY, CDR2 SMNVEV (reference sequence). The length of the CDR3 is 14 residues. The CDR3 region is CASTLDGITGELFF. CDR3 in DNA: TGTGCCAGCACCCTCGATGGGATCACCGGGGAGCTGTTTTTT.

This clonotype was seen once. The CDR3 is CASSLEGWQYF. CDR3 bases: TGTGCCAGCAGCTTGGAGGGATGGCAGTACTTC. The chain combines TRBV11-2 with TRBJ2-7, with TRBD2 as a possible D gene (6 bases). The CDR3 consists of 11 residues. CDR1 is SGHAT, CDR2 FQNNGV, per germline. V lost 3 bases, J lost 9 bases, and 9 bases lay in between.

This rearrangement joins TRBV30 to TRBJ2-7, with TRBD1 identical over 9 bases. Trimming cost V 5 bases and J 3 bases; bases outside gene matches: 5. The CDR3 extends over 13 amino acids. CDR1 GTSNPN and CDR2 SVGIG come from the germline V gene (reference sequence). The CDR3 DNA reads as TGTGCCTGGTCACCGGGACAGGGCTACGAGCAGTACTTC. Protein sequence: CAWSPGQGYEQYF. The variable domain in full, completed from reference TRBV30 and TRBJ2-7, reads SQTIHQWPATLVQPVGSPLSLECTVEGTSNPNLYWYRQAAGRGLQLLFYSVGIGQISSEVPQNLSASRPQDRQFILSSKKLLLSDSGFYLCAWSPGQGYEQYFGPGTRLTVT.

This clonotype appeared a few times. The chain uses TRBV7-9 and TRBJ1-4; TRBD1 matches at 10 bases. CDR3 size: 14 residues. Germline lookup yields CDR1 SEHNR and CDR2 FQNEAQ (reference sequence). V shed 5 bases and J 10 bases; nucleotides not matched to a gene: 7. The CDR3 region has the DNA TGTGCCAGCAGCGCGGGGACAGGGGAGGGAAAACTGTTTTTT. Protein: CASSAGTGEGKLFF. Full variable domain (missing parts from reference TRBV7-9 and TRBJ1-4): DTGVSQNPRHKITKRGQNVTFRCDPISEHNRLYWYRQTLGQGPEFLTYFQNEAQLEKSRLLSDRFSAERPKGSFSTLEIQRTEQGDSAMYLCASSAGTGEGKLFFGSGTQLSVL.

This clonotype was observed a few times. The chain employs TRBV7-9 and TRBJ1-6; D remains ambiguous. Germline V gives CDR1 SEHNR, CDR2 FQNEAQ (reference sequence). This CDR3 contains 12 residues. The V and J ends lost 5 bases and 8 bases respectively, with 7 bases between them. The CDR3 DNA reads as TGTGCCAGCAGCCGTGGCGATTCACCCCTCCACTTT. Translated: CASSRGDSPLHF.

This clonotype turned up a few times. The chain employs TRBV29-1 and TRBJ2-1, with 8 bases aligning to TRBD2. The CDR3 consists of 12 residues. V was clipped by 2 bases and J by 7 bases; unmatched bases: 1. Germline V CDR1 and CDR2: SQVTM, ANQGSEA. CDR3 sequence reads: CSVERGGNEQFF. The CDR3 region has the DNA TGCAGCGTTGAACGGGGGGGGAATGAGCAGTTCTTC.